This entry describes one TCR beta chain. The sample originates from a study of glioma-infiltrating T cells after dendritic cell vaccination. The method was immunoSEQ multiplex PCR; TCRdb's version includes in-frame clones alone and lacks a portion of them. Here the sample spans 30,000 to 40,000 clones, almost 85% being singletons. The germline V gene has CDR1 MGHRA and CDR2 YSYEKL. Trimming removed 6 bases from V and 12 bases from J, with 21 bases in between. The CDR3 consists of 14 residues. Specimen: blood, collected before dendritic cell vaccination. The chain has TRBV4-1 and TRBJ2-1, with D tentatively TRBD1 (7 bases). The sequence was collected from a human donor with glioblastoma. CDR3 amino acids: CASRPQEGASGQFF. The CDR3, as DNA: TGCGCCAGCAGGCCTCAGGAGGGGGCGAGCGGGCAGTTCTTC.